Each of the 10 T cell receptor beta chains below was sequenced from the same sample in a study of identical twins. Each CDR3 protein gets one entry after TCRdb re-called the 5' RACE reads with MiXCR. Of some 730,000 distinct CDR3 sequences in the sample, around a sixth are singletons; the top ten hold approximately 14%. This same sample was also part of a study on T cells expressing NK-cell markers.

The specimen was PBMCs. The receptors shown here come from a young woman in good health.

This clonotype was counted between two and nine times. The chain has TRBV7-9 and TRBJ2-2; TRBD2 matches at 7 bases. In germline, CDR1 is SEHNR, CDR2 FQNEAQ (reference sequence). The CDR3 is 13 residues long. The ends lost 6 bases at V and 7 bases at J; junction bases unmatched: 5. CDR3: CASRQAGRGELFF. CDR3 nucleotides: TGTGCCAGCAGACAAGCGGGGCGCGGGGAGCTGTTTTTT.

The gene calls are TRBV10-3 and TRBJ2-1, with D possibly TRBD1 on 6 matching bases. The germline V and J ends were trimmed by 6 bases and 0 bases, with 9 bases remaining between them. Germline V lookup: CDR1 ENHRY, CDR2 SYGVKD. The CDR3 consists of 14 residues. The CDR3 spells CAIRGHSSYNEQFF. CDR3 DNA: TGTGCCATCAGGGGACATAGCTCCTACAATGAGCAGTTCTTC.

CDR3 nucleotides: TGTGCCAGCAGTTTAATAGGAGGGAACGAGCAGTACTTC. This gives the protein CASSLIGGNEQYF. The rearrangement uses TRBV12-3 or TRBV12-4 and TRBJ2-7, with a tentative D call TRBD2 (6 bases). The V end lost 2 bases, the J end lost 5 bases, and 10 bases lay between the germline ends. The CDR3 contains 13 residues.

V is TRBV5-4 and J is TRBJ1-6; no definite D call. Germline CDR1 is SGHNT and CDR2 is YYREEE (reference sequence). The CDR3 has 15 residues. The V end lost 2 bases, the J end lost 9 bases, and 15 bases lay between the germline ends. The CDR3 coding sequence is TGTGCCAGCAGCTTCAAGTCGGACGGGATTTCACCCCTCCACTTT. Its translation is CASSFKSDGISPLHF. Based on the CDR3 plus reference TRBV5-4 and TRBJ1-6, the full variable domain is ETGVTQSPTHLIKTRGQQVTLRCSSQSGHNTVSWYQQALGQGPQFIFQYYREEENGRGNFPPRFSGLQFPNYSSELNVNALELDDSALYLCASSFKSDGISPLHFGNGTRLTVT.

This clonotype was found a few times. The CDR3 nucleotides read TGTGCCAGCAGTCCACTAGTGGGGAATAACAATGAGCAGTTCTTC. Protein: CASSPLVGNNNEQFF. The V gene is TRBV12-3 or TRBV12-4, the J gene TRBJ2-1; maybe TRBD2 (5 bases). Trimming removed 5 bases at V and 5 bases at J, with 16 bases between. CDR3 size: 15 residues.

The chain combines TRBV27 with TRBJ2-7; maybe TRBD1 (6 bases). The CDR3 is 17 residues long. Trimming took 3 bases from V and 0 from J, leaving 18 bases between them. CDR1 is MNHEY, CDR2 SMNVEV, per germline (reference sequence). The CDR3 region has the DNA TGTGCCAGCAGTTTTGTCCCCGACAGGCTGTACTCCTACGAGCAGTACTTC. Encoded protein: CASSFVPDRLYSYEQYF.

The chain combines TRBV3-1 with TRBJ1-5, with D possibly being TRBD1 (5 bases). This CDR3 is built from 16 residues. The V end was cut by 0 bases, the J end by 7 bases, with 16 bases between. Germline V gives CDR1 LGHDT, CDR2 YNNKEL (reference sequence). The CDR3 DNA reads as TGTGCCAGCAGCCAAGATTCAGGGTTTGCAATCCAGCCCCAGCATTTT. Its translation is CASSQDSGFAIQPQHF.

This clonotype was detected only a few times. This chain uses TRBV18 with TRBJ2-7; D not certain. CDR3 length: 11 residues. The V and J ends lost 6 bases and 7 bases respectively, with 10 bases between them. Per the germline V gene, CDR1 is KGHSH and CDR2 is LQKENI. CDR3 sequence: CASSTQKEQYF. The CDR3 DNA sequence: TGTGCCAGCTCCACTCAAAAAGAGCAGTACTTC.

The gene calls are TRBV6-4 and TRBJ2-2, with unresolved D. CDR3 length equals 14 residues. Germline V gives CDR1 MRHNA, CDR2 SNTAGT. V lost 0 bases to trimming and J lost 7 bases, with 9 bases between them. The CDR3: CASSDSSESGELFF. CDR3 DNA sequence: TGTGCCAGCAGTGACTCGAGTGAGAGCGGGGAGCTGTTTTTT.

There are a few counts of this clonotype. The chain couples TRBV9 to TRBJ2-7, with D possibly being TRBD2 (7 bases). Germline V gene sequence: CDR1 SGDLS, CDR2 YYNGEE. This CDR3 has 15 residues. Trimming pared 5 bases from V and 4 bases from J, leaving 19 bases between. The CDR3 DNA sequence: TGTGCCAGCAGTGAAGGGGGGGGCTTGGCGTACGAGCAGTACTTC. Translation gives CASSEGGGLAYEQYF.